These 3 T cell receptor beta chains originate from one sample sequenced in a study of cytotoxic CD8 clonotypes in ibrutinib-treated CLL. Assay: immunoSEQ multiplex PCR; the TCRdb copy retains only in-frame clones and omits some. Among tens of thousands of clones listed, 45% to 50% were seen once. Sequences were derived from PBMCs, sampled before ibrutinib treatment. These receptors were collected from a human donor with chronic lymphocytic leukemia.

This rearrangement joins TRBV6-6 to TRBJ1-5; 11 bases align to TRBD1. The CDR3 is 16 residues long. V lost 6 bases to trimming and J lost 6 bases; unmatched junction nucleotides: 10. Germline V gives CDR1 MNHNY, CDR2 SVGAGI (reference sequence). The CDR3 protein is CASSVQGQGEVQPQHF. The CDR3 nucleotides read TGTGCCAGCAGCGTACAGGGACAGGGGGAGGTTCAGCCCCAGCATTTT.

The CDR3 reads CASSLDLVVETQYF. The CDR3 DNA reads as TGTGCCAGCAGCTTAGATCTTGTGGTGGAGACCCAGTACTTC. The V and J genes are TRBV7-2 and TRBJ2-5; no reliable D call. The V end lost 1 base, the J end lost 5 bases, and 11 bases lay between the germline ends. This CDR3 is 14 amino acids long. CDR1 SGHTA and CDR2 FQGNSA come from the germline V gene. Complete variable domain (other parts from reference TRBV7-2 and TRBJ2-5): GAGVSQSPSNKVTEKGKDVELRCDPISGHTALYWYRQSLGQGLEFLIYFQGNSAPDKSGLPSDRFSAERTGGSVSTLTIQRTQQEDSAVYLCASSLDLVVETQYFGPGTRLLVL.

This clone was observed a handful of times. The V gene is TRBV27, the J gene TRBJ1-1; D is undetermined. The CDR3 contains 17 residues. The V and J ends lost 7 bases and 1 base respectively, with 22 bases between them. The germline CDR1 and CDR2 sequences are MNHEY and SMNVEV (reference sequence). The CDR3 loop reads CASTYVDGKQTNTEAFF. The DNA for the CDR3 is TGTGCCAGCACTTACGTCGACGGAAAGCAAACGAACACTGAAGCTTTCTTT.